The entry below describes one TCR beta chain. Produced via immunoSEQ multiplex PCR; TCRdb's table is partial and in-frame only. The table records roughly 30,000 clones, 80% to 85% of them present only once. This sample is drawn from a study of OX40 agonist ivuxolimab in advanced cancers. About the study: Two cutaneous melanoma patients and one hepatocellular carcinoma patient, three in all, had partial responses.

Germline V gene data show CDR1 as MNHEY and CDR2 as SVGAGI. The CDR3 covers 15 residues. V gave up 2 bases and J gave up 1 base, with 9 bases separating them. The source was CD4+ or CD8+ T cells sorted from blood, collected in a trial of the OX40 agonist ivuxolimab. This clonotype originated in an adult with an advanced solid tumor such as melanoma, head and neck, liver or kidney cancer. This sequence joins TRBV6-5 and TRBJ2-1; the D gene is possibly TRBD1 (5 bases). CDR3 sequence reads: CASSYVQGSYNEQFF. DNA for the CDR3: TGTGCCAGCAGTTACGTGCAGGGTTCCTACAATGAGCAGTTCTTC.